A selection of T cell receptor beta chains follows, all from one sample in a study of shared clonotypes between healthy human individuals. Clones were sequenced by immunoSEQ multiplex PCR, and TCRdb holds only the in-frame ones, with some missing. The table includes about 490,000 clones, about 82% detected once. Sequenced material: PBMCs. Receptor source: a woman aged 40 to 49 in good health. Some clones in this sample may be carry-over from other donors' samples. The CDR3 runs from the conserved cysteine through the conserved F or W. Fields, in order: clone size, V gene, J gene, D gene, CDR3 protein, CDR3 DNA. D genes are given only for firm matches. Rows give clone size only sometimes, using once, few, many, or a class for an expanded clone.

abundance: -; v_gene: TRBV7-3; j_gene: TRBJ2-7; d_gene: TRBD1; CDR3aa: CASSLTGQGAYEQYF; CDR3nt: TGTGCCAGCAGCTTAACGGGACAGGGGGCCTACGAGCAGTACTTC
abundance: -; v_gene: TRBV18; j_gene: TRBJ2-7; d_gene: -; CDR3aa: CASSGDTTNSEQYF; CDR3nt: TGTGCCAGCTCAGGAGACACCACGAACTCGGAGCAGTACTTC
abundance: few; v_gene: TRBV9; j_gene: TRBJ2-2; d_gene: -; CDR3aa: CASSVTLASTGELFF; CDR3nt: TGTGCCAGCAGCGTAACGCTAGCGAGCACCGGGGAGCTGTTTTTT
abundance: -; v_gene: TRBV5-6; j_gene: TRBJ1-2; d_gene: TRBD1; CDR3aa: CASTLNRGLSGYTF; CDR3nt: TGTGCCAGCACCCTAAACAGGGGGCTGAGTGGCTACACCTTC
abundance: -; v_gene: TRBV30; j_gene: TRBJ1-2; d_gene: TRBD1; CDR3aa: CAWRQGASGYTF; CDR3nt: TGTGCCTGGAGGCAGGGGGCAAGTGGCTACACCTTC
abundance: -; v_gene: TRBV30; j_gene: TRBJ2-5; d_gene: -; CDR3aa: CAWSVNQETQYF; CDR3nt: TGTGCCTGGAGTGTCAACCAAGAGACCCAGTACTTC
abundance: few; v_gene: TRBV27; j_gene: TRBJ1-1; d_gene: TRBD1; CDR3aa: CASTGTGGGRAFF; CDR3nt: TGTGCCAGCACCGGAACAGGGGGCGGGCGGGCTTTCTTT
abundance: -; v_gene: TRBV6-1; j_gene: TRBJ2-7; d_gene: -; CDR3aa: CASSLGHTYEQYF; CDR3nt: TGTGCCAGCAGTCTGGGCCACACCTACGAGCAGTACTTC
abundance: -; v_gene: TRBV7-9; j_gene: TRBJ1-2; d_gene: -; CDR3aa: CASSLSFQLKSSHYGYTF; CDR3nt: TGTGCCAGCAGCTTATCATTTCAGTTAAAAAGCTCTCACTATGGCTACACCTTC
abundance: -; v_gene: TRBV7-9; j_gene: TRBJ1-1; d_gene: -; CDR3aa: CASSLRGTEAFF; CDR3nt: TGTGCCAGCAGCTTACGGGGCACTGAAGCTTTCTTT
abundance: -; v_gene: TRBV10-3; j_gene: TRBJ1-4; d_gene: TRBD1; CDR3aa: CAIRGTGGEKLFF; CDR3nt: TGTGCCATCAGGGGGACAGGGGGAGAAAAACTGTTTTTT
abundance: -; v_gene: TRBV7-9; j_gene: TRBJ2-1; d_gene: TRBD2; CDR3aa: CASSFPGTSSNEQFF; CDR3nt: TGTGCCAGCAGCTTTCCCGGGACTAGCTCTAATGAGCAGTTCTTC
abundance: -; v_gene: TRBV29-1; j_gene: TRBJ2-7; d_gene: -; CDR3aa: CSASETYEQYF; CDR3nt: TGCAGCGCCTCGGAGACATACGAGCAGTACTTC
abundance: -; v_gene: TRBV11-2; j_gene: TRBJ1-1; d_gene: -; CDR3aa: CASSSQGYTEAFF; CDR3nt: TGTGCCAGCAGCTCGCAGGGTTACACTGAAGCTTTCTTT
abundance: -; v_gene: TRBV19; j_gene: TRBJ2-1; d_gene: TRBD2; CDR3aa: CASSSGSYNEQFF; CDR3nt: TGTGCCAGTAGTAGCGGGAGCTACAATGAGCAGTTCTTC
abundance: -; v_gene: TRBV2; j_gene: TRBJ1-2; d_gene: -; CDR3aa: CASSEEGPYGYTF; CDR3nt: TGTGCCAGCAGTGAGGAGGGACCCTATGGCTACACCTTC
abundance: few; v_gene: TRBV9; j_gene: TRBJ2-1; d_gene: -; CDR3aa: CASSPRTGSNEQFF; CDR3nt: TGTGCCAGCAGCCCCCGGACTGGATCGAATGAGCAGTTCTTC
abundance: once; v_gene: TRBV5-1; j_gene: TRBJ2-3; d_gene: TRBD1; CDR3aa: CASSLQGARTDTQYF; CDR3nt: TGCGCCAGCAGCTTGCAGGGGGCCAGAACAGATACGCAGTATTTT
abundance: -; v_gene: TRBV7-2; j_gene: TRBJ1-1; d_gene: -; CDR3aa: CASSQVSRAFF; CDR3nt: TGTGCCAGCAGCCAAGTCTCTAGGGCTTTCTTT
abundance: -; v_gene: TRBV9; j_gene: TRBJ2-1; d_gene: -; CDR3aa: CASSVGTNPYNEQFF; CDR3nt: TGTGCCAGCAGCGTAGGGACAAACCCCTACAATGAGCAGTTCTTC
abundance: -; v_gene: TRBV21-1; j_gene: TRBJ1-1; d_gene: -; CDR3aa: CASSRTEAFF; CDR3nt: TGTGCCAGCAGCAGGACTGAAGCTTTCTTT
abundance: -; v_gene: TRBV2; j_gene: TRBJ1-5; d_gene: -; CDR3aa: CASSIRFNQPQHF; CDR3nt: TGTGCCAGCAGTATCAGGTTTAATCAGCCCCAGCATTTT
abundance: -; v_gene: TRBV7-3; j_gene: TRBJ2-1; d_gene: -; CDR3aa: CASSSPGQSEQFF; CDR3nt: TGTGCCAGCAGCTCCCCAGGACAGAGTGAGCAGTTCTTC
abundance: few; v_gene: TRBV2; j_gene: TRBJ2-3; d_gene: TRBD1; CDR3aa: CASNRGEDTQYF; CDR3nt: TGTGCCAGCAACAGGGGAGAGGATACGCAGTATTTT
abundance: -; v_gene: TRBV19; j_gene: TRBJ1-1; d_gene: -; CDR3aa: CASSIGGNTEAFF; CDR3nt: TGTGCCAGTAGTATAGGCGGTAACACTGAAGCTTTCTTT
abundance: -; v_gene: TRBV5-1; j_gene: TRBJ1-1; d_gene: -; CDR3aa: CASSLDHQGNTEAFF; CDR3nt: TGCGCCAGCAGCTTGGATCATCAGGGGAACACTGAAGCTTTCTTT
abundance: once; v_gene: TRBV5-6; j_gene: TRBJ2-5; d_gene: -; CDR3aa: CASSQGGGQETQYF; CDR3nt: TGTGCCAGCAGCCAGGGAGGAGGGCAAGAGACCCAGTACTTC
abundance: -; v_gene: TRBV30; j_gene: TRBJ2-3; d_gene: TRBD2; CDR3aa: CAWRTSADTQYF; CDR3nt: TGTGCCTGGAGGACTAGCGCGGATACGCAGTATTTT
abundance: few; v_gene: TRBV14; j_gene: TRBJ2-7; d_gene: -; CDR3aa: CASSQATGATGEQYF; CDR3nt: TGTGCCAGCAGCCAAGCAACGGGAGCGACGGGGGAGCAGTACTTC
abundance: -; v_gene: TRBV4-1; j_gene: TRBJ2-1; d_gene: TRBD2; CDR3aa: CASSQGLAGGSPYNEQFF; CDR3nt: TGCGCCAGCAGCCAAGGGCTAGCGGGAGGTTCCCCCTACAATGAGCAGTTCTTC
abundance: -; v_gene: TRBV4-1; j_gene: TRBJ1-5; d_gene: TRBD1; CDR3aa: CASSEGGQGSLGPQHF; CDR3nt: TGCGCCAGCAGCGAGGGTGGACAGGGCTCACTGGGGCCCCAGCATTTT
abundance: -; v_gene: TRBV2; j_gene: TRBJ2-1; d_gene: -; CDR3aa: CASTGGYNEQFF; CDR3nt: TGTGCCAGCACCGGGGGCTACAATGAGCAGTTCTTC
abundance: -; v_gene: TRBV30; j_gene: TRBJ2-5; d_gene: -; CDR3aa: CAGKQRYQETQYF; CDR3nt: TGTGCCGGGAAACAACGGTACCAAGAGACCCAGTACTTC
abundance: -; v_gene: TRBV5-1; j_gene: TRBJ2-7; d_gene: TRBD2; CDR3aa: CASSLVRGSSDEQYF; CDR3nt: TGCGCCAGCAGCTTGGTACGCGGGAGTAGCGACGAGCAGTACTTC
abundance: -; v_gene: TRBV7-9; j_gene: TRBJ1-5; d_gene: -; CDR3aa: CASSLDDQPQHF; CDR3nt: TGTGCCAGCAGCTTAGATGATCAGCCCCAGCATTTT
abundance: -; v_gene: TRBV30; j_gene: TRBJ2-7; d_gene: -; CDR3aa: CAWSRGAGAYEQYF; CDR3nt: TGTGCCTGGAGTAGGGGGGCAGGAGCCTACGAGCAGTACTTC
abundance: -; v_gene: TRBV28; j_gene: TRBJ2-7; d_gene: -; CDR3aa: CASSLLPYEQYF; CDR3nt: TGTGCCAGCAGTCTCCTACCCTACGAGCAGTACTTC
abundance: -; v_gene: TRBV19; j_gene: TRBJ2-7; d_gene: TRBD1; CDR3aa: CASRLTGAVHEQYF; CDR3nt: TGTGCCAGTAGATTAACAGGGGCCGTCCACGAGCAGTACTTC
abundance: -; v_gene: TRBV10-2; j_gene: TRBJ2-1; d_gene: -; CDR3aa: CASSESVRGGSEQFF; CDR3nt: TGCGCCAGCAGTGAGTCGGTCAGGGGAGGAAGTGAGCAGTTCTTC
abundance: few; v_gene: TRBV6-4; j_gene: TRBJ2-3; d_gene: -; CDR3aa: CASSDSGVTDTQYF; CDR3nt: TGTGCCAGCAGTGACAGTGGAGTCACAGATACGCAGTATTTT
abundance: -; v_gene: TRBV4-1; j_gene: TRBJ2-1; d_gene: -; CDR3aa: CASSQDTTYNEQFF; CDR3nt: TGCGCCAGCAGCCAAGATACGACTTACAATGAGCAGTTCTTC
abundance: -; v_gene: TRBV11-2; j_gene: TRBJ2-1; d_gene: -; CDR3aa: CASAPGVSNEQFF; CDR3nt: TGTGCCAGCGCCCCGGGGGTATCAAATGAGCAGTTCTTC
abundance: -; v_gene: TRBV5-6; j_gene: TRBJ2-7; d_gene: TRBD1; CDR3aa: CASSLEGTGFNYEQYF; CDR3nt: TGTGCCAGCAGCTTGGAGGGGACAGGGTTTAACTACGAGCAGTACTTC
abundance: few; v_gene: TRBV27; j_gene: TRBJ1-5; d_gene: -; CDR3aa: CASSPWGGSSQPQHF; CDR3nt: TGTGCCAGCAGTCCCTGGGGGGGCTCAAGTCAGCCCCAGCATTTT
abundance: -; v_gene: TRBV7-2; j_gene: TRBJ2-7; d_gene: TRBD2; CDR3aa: CASSLASGPTFYEQYF; CDR3nt: TGTGCCAGCAGCTTGGCTAGCGGGCCCACCTTCTACGAGCAGTACTTC
abundance: -; v_gene: TRBV5-1; j_gene: TRBJ2-2; d_gene: TRBD2; CDR3aa: CASSLTSGHVGELFF; CDR3nt: TGCGCCAGCAGCTTGACTAGCGGTCATGTCGGGGAGCTGTTTTTT
abundance: -; v_gene: TRBV29-1; j_gene: TRBJ1-1; d_gene: -; CDR3aa: CSVGWDTEAFF; CDR3nt: TGCAGCGTTGGTTGGGACACTGAAGCTTTCTTT
abundance: -; v_gene: TRBV2; j_gene: TRBJ1-3; d_gene: -; CDR3aa: CASSEQGPGNTIYF; CDR3nt: TGTGCCAGCAGCGAACAGGGCCCTGGAAACACCATATATTTT
abundance: -; v_gene: TRBV19; j_gene: TRBJ1-1; d_gene: -; CDR3aa: CASSITGSTEAFF; CDR3nt: TGTGCCAGTAGTATAACGGGGAGCACTGAAGCTTTCTTT
abundance: -; v_gene: TRBV4-3; j_gene: TRBJ2-7; d_gene: TRBD2; CDR3aa: CASSQDRLAGVSYEQYF; CDR3nt: TGCGCCAGCAGCCAAGATCGGCTAGCGGGAGTATCCTACGAGCAGTACTTC
abundance: -; v_gene: TRBV6-4; j_gene: TRBJ2-2; d_gene: -; CDR3aa: CASSEAGATGELFF; CDR3nt: TGTGCCAGCAGTGAGGCGGGGGCGACCGGGGAGCTGTTTTTT
abundance: many; v_gene: TRBV18; j_gene: TRBJ1-1; d_gene: TRBD1; CDR3aa: CASSPEGASTEAFF; CDR3nt: TGTGCCAGCTCACCAGAGGGGGCGAGCACTGAAGCTTTCTTT
abundance: -; v_gene: TRBV5-4; j_gene: TRBJ2-7; d_gene: TRBD1; CDR3aa: CASSQRDRSSYEQYF; CDR3nt: TGTGCCAGCAGCCAGAGGGACAGGAGCTCCTACGAGCAGTACTTC
abundance: -; v_gene: TRBV7-2; j_gene: TRBJ2-1; d_gene: TRBD2; CDR3aa: CASSMTSGSTYNEQFF; CDR3nt: TGTGCCAGCAGCATGACTAGCGGGAGTACCTACAATGAGCAGTTCTTC
abundance: -; v_gene: TRBV7-2; j_gene: TRBJ2-1; d_gene: -; CDR3aa: CASSSPFRDRRDAEQFF; CDR3nt: TGTGCCAGCAGCTCCCCCTTCCGGGACCGCCGGGATGCTGAGCAGTTCTTC
abundance: -; v_gene: TRBV28; j_gene: TRBJ1-2; d_gene: -; CDR3aa: CASSLAQNYGYTF; CDR3nt: TGTGCCAGCAGTTTGGCCCAGAACTATGGCTACACCTTC
abundance: -; v_gene: TRBV30; j_gene: TRBJ2-7; d_gene: -; CDR3aa: CAWSVGGILSYEQYF; CDR3nt: TGTGCCTGGAGTGTTGGGGGGATCCTCTCCTACGAGCAGTACTTC